This T cell receptor beta chain was documented in a study of cytomegalovirus exposure and HLA in healthy donors. Whole-study findings and limits: Researchers reported from a later analysis that most CMV-associated TCR beta chains appeared HLA-restricted. In all likelihood, a cluster of highly shared sequence variants was a sequencing artifact.

Per germline, CDR1 SGHTA and CDR2 FQGNSA. V gave up 4 bases and J gave up 4 bases; unmatched junction bases: 6. The CDR3 runs to 16 residues. On this clone: Antigen unknown.

The PCR employed 60 Vbeta primers together with 13 Jbeta primers. Method: immunoSEQ multiplex PCR; TCRdb's copy keeps in-frame clones and lacks some. The table lists roughly 120,000 clones, around 67% of them singletons. The chain links TRBV7-2 to TRBJ2-2; TRBD1 agrees at 10 bases. The receptor was isolated from a woman aged 40 to 50 in good health and CMV-seropositive. Sequenced sample: PBMCs. The CDR3: CASSWTGGIGTGELFF. The DNA of the CDR3 is TGTGCCAGCAGCTGGACAGGGGGAATAGGCACCGGGGAGCTGTTTTTT. The full variable domain, in which reference TRBV7-2 and TRBJ2-2 provide the parts outside the CDR3, is GAGVSQSPSNKVTEKGKDVELRCDPISGHTALYWYRQSLGQGLEFLIYFQGNSAPDKSGLPSDRFSAERTGGSVSTLTIQRTQQEDSAVYLCASSWTGGIGTGELFFGEGSRLTVL.